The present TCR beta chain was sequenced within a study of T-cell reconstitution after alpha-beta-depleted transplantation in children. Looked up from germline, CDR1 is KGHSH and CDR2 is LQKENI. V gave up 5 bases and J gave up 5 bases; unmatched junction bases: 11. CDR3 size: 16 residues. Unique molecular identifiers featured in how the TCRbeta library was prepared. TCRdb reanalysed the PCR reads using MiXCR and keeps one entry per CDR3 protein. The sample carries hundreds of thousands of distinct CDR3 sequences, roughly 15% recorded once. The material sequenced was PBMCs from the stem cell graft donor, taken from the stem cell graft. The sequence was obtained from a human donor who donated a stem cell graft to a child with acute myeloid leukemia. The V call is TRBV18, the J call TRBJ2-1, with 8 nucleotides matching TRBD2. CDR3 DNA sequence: TGTGCCAGCTCATCTATACCGGGGGGGGCTAACAATGAGCAGTTCTTC. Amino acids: CASSSIPGGANNEQFF.